A single sample is the source of the 28 T cell receptor beta chains below, sequenced in a study of T-cell reconstitution after alpha-beta-depleted transplantation in children (dated by TCRdb to about 2016). What this sample's treatment or condition label stands for: allogeneic hematopoietic cell transplantation with graft depleted of TCRalphabeta T cells and CD19 B cells. Preparation of the library involved PCR. These reads were obtained on an Illumina HiSeq 2500. To normalize quantification of the TCRbeta repertoire, the TCR libraries were built with molecular barcoding that relied on unique molecular identifiers. TCRdb itself trimmed the public reads at Q25 with fastp, ran MiXCR and retained productive beta chains. For every CDR3 protein sequence, its rows merge into one entry that carries the most common genes and DNA. This sample gives 550,000 to 800,000 distinct CDR3 sequences in total; around 13% of them show up just once. Of the sample, 0.79% falls within the top ten clones.

This sample comprised PBMCs, obtained before TCRalphabeta/CD19-depleted stem cell transplant. These receptors came from a girl aged 2 to 10 with congenital amegakaryocytic thrombocytopenia, due to receive a stem cell transplant.

This clonotype turned up a few times. This chain uses TRBV29-1 with TRBJ2-1, with 10 bases fitting TRBD2. The germline gives CDR1 SQVTM, CDR2 ANQGSEA. The CDR3 has 15 residues. Trimming removed 7 bases from V and 0 bases from J; junction bases left unmatched: 6. CDR3 protein: CSGDGLADSYNEQFF. CDR3 in DNA: TGCAGCGGGGACGGACTAGCGGACTCCTACAATGAGCAGTTCTTC.

This clonotype was picked up a small number of times. The V gene is TRBV20-1, the J gene TRBJ2-7; D remains ambiguous. The CDR3 loop spans 10 amino acids. Trimming left V 3 bases short and J 7 bases short, with 7 bases between. Germline V CDR1 and CDR2: DFQATT, SNEGSKA (reference sequence). CDR3 sequence reads: CSARTREQYF. For the CDR3, the DNA is TGCAGTGCTAGGACGCGGGAGCAGTACTTC.

The rearrangement joins TRBV3-1 to TRBJ2-1; D is ambiguous. Germline loops: CDR1 LGHDT, CDR2 YNNKEL (reference sequence). The ends were cut back, 1 base at V and 15 bases at J, with 16 bases in the middle. The CDR3 runs 13 residues. The DNA for the CDR3 is TGTGCCAGCAGCCAAGTCACCGGGTTTGATCCGTTCTTC. This encodes CASSQVTGFDPFF.

This clonotype was seen ten or more times. The chain couples TRBV7-8 to TRBJ2-1, with 8 bases matching TRBD2. Looked up from germline, CDR1 is SGHVS and CDR2 is FQNEAQ. V lost 1 base, J lost 3 bases, and 5 bases stayed unmatched. The CDR3 is 16 amino acids. This chain's CDR3 is CASSLVASGYYNEQFF. CDR3 nucleotides: TGTGCCAGCAGCTTAGTGGCTAGCGGGTACTACAATGAGCAGTTCTTC.

This chain connects TRBV27 to TRBJ2-3; 9 bases map to TRBD2. V dropped 4 bases and J dropped 4; count of bases not matched to a gene: 9. Germline-derived CDR1 and CDR2 are MNHEY and SMNVEV (reference sequence). CDR3 length: 16 amino acids. CDR3 in amino acids: CASSSTLAGVSDTQYF. The DNA of the CDR3 is TGTGCCAGCAGTTCCACTTTAGCGGGAGTTTCAGATACGCAGTATTTT.

This clonotype was found many times. Written as DNA, the CDR3 is TGCGCCAGCAGTTCCACCACAGGGTTTCTTGTTCGTGAGACCCAGTACTTC. Translated: CASSSTTGFLVRETQYF. The V and J genes are TRBV5-1 and TRBJ2-5; tentatively, D is TRBD1 (6 bases). The ends were cut back, 5 bases at V and 5 bases at J, with 25 bases in the middle. The germline V gene encodes CDR1 SGHRS and CDR2 YFSETQ. The CDR3 is 17 amino acids.

This clonotype showed up just a few times. This chain uses TRBV5-1 with TRBJ2-7; D gene ambiguous. This CDR3 contains 12 residues. Trimming took off 2 bases at V and 5 bases at J, with 8 bases between the two ends. Germline-derived CDR1 and CDR2 are SGHRS and YFSETQ. The CDR3 region is CASSFDGNEQYF. The CDR3 coding sequence is TGCGCCAGCAGCTTTGACGGAAACGAGCAGTACTTC.

This clonotype was observed at least ten times. V and J are TRBV20-1 and TRBJ1-4; D not resolved. CDR3 length equals 12 residues. The germline CDR1 and CDR2 sequences are DFQATT and SNEGSKA (reference sequence). The V and J ends lost 3 bases and 5 bases respectively, with 7 bases between them. Here the CDR3 DNA reads TGCAGTGCTAGCGGCGGAAATGAAAAACTGTTTTTT. Translated: CSASGGNEKLFF.

In this sample, this clonotype turned up many times. The rearrangement links TRBV27 to TRBJ2-1; D is perhaps TRBD1 or TRBD2 (5 bases each). In germline, CDR1 is MNHEY, CDR2 SMNVEV (reference sequence). V lost 5 bases and J lost 6, with 14 bases in between. CDR3 length equals 14 residues. CDR3 region: CASSRRDGLNEQFF. The CDR3 region has the DNA TGTGCCAGCAGTCGCCGGGACGGCCTCAATGAGCAGTTCTTC.

The rearrangement uses TRBV12-3 or TRBV12-4 and TRBJ1-1, with TRBD1 matching over 8 bases. V trimming: 4 bases; J trimming: 3 bases; junction bases outside the gene matches: 13. The CDR3 has 17 residues. The CDR3 reads CASSSDRGSKFDTEAFF. DNA for the CDR3: TGTGCCAGCAGTTCAGACAGGGGTTCAAAATTCGACACTGAAGCTTTCTTT.

This clonotype showed up many times. This sequence joins TRBV29-1 and TRBJ2-3; weak D call: TRBD1 (5 bases). The CDR3 is 15 amino acids. Between the trimmed V and J ends, which lost 0 bases and 4 bases, there was a span of 14 bases. CDR1 is SQVTM, CDR2 ANQGSEA, per germline. As DNA, the CDR3 is TGCAGCGTTGAAGACGGCAGGGTGGGCTCAGATACGCAGTATTTT. Translated, it gives CSVEDGRVGSDTQYF.

This clonotype was detected many times. The chain joins TRBV29-1 to TRBJ2-7; 7 bases are a match to TRBD1. Germline CDR1 is SQVTM and CDR2 is ANQGSEA. With 6 bases clipped from V and 3 bases from J, the junction kept 5 bases outside the gene matches. CDR3 length: 12 amino acids. The CDR3 DNA reads as TGCAGCGTGCTGACAGGGAACTACGAGCAGTACTTC. This encodes CSVLTGNYEQYF.

This clonotype has a count of ten or more. V usage is TRBV19 and J usage is TRBJ1-4; D ambiguous. The CDR3 totals 14 residues. V shed 7 bases and J shed 8 bases, with 17 bases lying between them. Germline lookup yields CDR1 LNHDA and CDR2 SQIVND (reference sequence). The CDR3 here is CASTIIGFEEKLFF. Here the CDR3 DNA reads TGTGCCAGTACCATCATAGGCTTCGAGGAAAAACTGTTTTTT.

This clonotype showed up just a few times. The chain joins TRBV28 to TRBJ2-7, with unresolved D. CDR1 MDHEN and CDR2 SYDVKM come from the germline V gene. Trimming stripped 2 bases from V and 7 bases from J, with 12 bases between. CDR3 length: 13 residues. The CDR3 reads CASSLAQTREQYF. The CDR3 coding sequence is TGTGCCAGCAGTTTAGCACAGACTCGGGAGCAGTACTTC.

This clonotype was found many times. The chain uses TRBV12-3 or TRBV12-4 and TRBJ2-1; D tentatively reads TRBD1 or TRBD2 (5 bases each). The CDR3 spans 15 residues. The V end lost 4 bases, the J end lost 0 bases, and 10 bases lay between the germline ends. CDR3 nucleotide sequence: TGTGCCAGCAGTTCGGGGCAAAGCTCCTACAATGAGCAGTTCTTC. Amino acids: CASSSGQSSYNEQFF.

The gene calls are TRBV11-2 and TRBJ2-3; 8 bases map to TRBD2. The CDR3 is 15 amino acids. Germline CDR1 SGHAT, CDR2 FQNNGV. V lost 4 bases to trimming and J lost 2 bases; unmatched junction nucleotides: 5. The CDR3 DNA is TGTGCCAGCAGCTCCGGAGCGGGAGTCACAGATACGCAGTATTTT. It codes for CASSSGAGVTDTQYF.

The chain couples TRBV7-9 to TRBJ1-1; D possibly corresponds to TRBD1 (5 bases). Trimming took 5 bases from V and 7 from J, leaving 8 bases between them. The germline V gene has CDR1 SEHNR and CDR2 FQNEAQ (reference sequence). This CDR3 is built from 11 residues. The CDR3 is CASSGTGEAFF. CDR3 nucleotides: TGTGCCAGCAGCGGGACCGGTGAAGCTTTCTTT.

The chain is built from TRBV7-8 and TRBJ2-3; D ambiguous. The CDR3 sequence is 13 residues long. Germline lookup yields CDR1 SGHVS and CDR2 FQNEAQ. Trimming removed 4 bases at V and 5 bases at J, with 10 bases between. For the CDR3, the DNA is TGTGCCAGCAGCTCGTACATCGAAGATACGCAGTATTTT. As protein: CASSSYIEDTQYF. The variable domain in full, completed from reference TRBV7-8 and TRBJ2-3, reads GAGVSQSPRYKVAKRGQDVALRCDPISGHVSLFWYQQALGQGPEFLTYFQNEAQLDKSGLPSDRFFAERPEGSVSTLKIQRTQQEDSAVYLCASSSYIEDTQYFGPGTRLTVL.

This rearrangement joins TRBV5-1 to TRBJ1-2; tentatively, D is TRBD1 (6 bases). Germline loops: CDR1 SGHRS, CDR2 YFSETQ. The CDR3 has 16 residues. Between the trimmed V and J ends, which lost 6 bases and 4 bases, there was a span of 22 bases. As DNA, the CDR3 is TGCGCCAGCAACAATCCCGGGCAGGGGTTTAGCTATGGCTACACCTTC. The encoded protein is CASNNPGQGFSYGYTF.

This clonotype has ten or more counts. This chain uses TRBV9 with TRBJ1-3, with a possible D match to TRBD1 (5 bases). The CDR3 sequence is 15 residues long. The germline V and J ends were trimmed by 3 bases and 2 bases, with 12 bases remaining between them. The V gene's germline CDR1 is SGDLS and CDR2 YYNGEE. The CDR3 region is CASSDEQVPGNTIYF. The CDR3 coding sequence is TGTGCCAGCAGCGACGAACAGGTCCCTGGAAACACCATATATTTT.

A few counts support this clonotype. CDR3 DNA: TGCGCCAGCAGCTTCTTGGGACTAGCGGGCGGGGAGCTGTTTTTT. Translation gives CASSFLGLAGGELFF. The rearrangement uses TRBV5-1 and TRBJ2-2; 12 bases line up with TRBD2. There are 15 residues in the CDR3. Germline-derived CDR1 and CDR2 are SGHRS and YFSETQ. Trimming removed 2 bases from V and 7 bases from J; junction bases left unmatched: 3. The full variable domain, completed using reference TRBV5-1 and TRBJ2-2, is KAGVTQTPRYLIKTRGQQVTLSCSPISGHRSVSWYQQTPGQGLQFLFEYFSETQRNKGNFPGRFSGRQFSNSRSEMNVSTLELGDSALYLCASSFLGLAGGELFFGEGSRLTVL.

The chain recombines TRBV20-1 with TRBJ2-1, with D perhaps matching TRBD2 (7 bases). This CDR3 is built from 17 residues. Germline V gene lookup returns CDR1 DFQATT and CDR2 SNEGSKA (reference sequence). CDR3 in amino acids: CCGTGASGELTLNEQFF. In DNA, the CDR3 is TGCTGTGGGACGGGGGCTAGCGGAGAACTTACTTTGAATGAGCAGTTCTTC.

This clonotype was seen repeatedly, ten times or more. This chain uses TRBV20-1 with TRBJ2-7; D call uncertain. Germline assignment: CDR1 DFQATT and CDR2 SNEGSKA (reference sequence). V was cut by 7 bases and J by 3 bases, with 22 bases left in between. The CDR3 sequence is 15 residues long. Here the CDR3 reads CSGLRIGENLYEQYF. In DNA, the CDR3 is TGCAGTGGACTTAGAATAGGAGAGAACCTCTACGAGCAGTACTTC.

DNA of the CDR3: TGTGCCACCGCTCGACTAGCGCGACGCGATACGCAGTATTTT. Its protein product is CATARLARRDTQYF. The gene calls are TRBV15 and TRBJ2-3; 8 nucleotides match TRBD2. CDR1 is LNHNV and CDR2 is YYDKDF in the germline V gene (reference sequence). The length of the CDR3 is 14 residues. V shed 8 bases, J shed 6 bases, and the junction held 10 bases outside the gene matches.

This clonotype was counted a few times. The gene calls are TRBV7-9 and TRBJ2-1; D is unresolved. The CDR3 length is 13 residues. V gave up 2 bases and J gave up 8 bases, with 10 bases separating them. CDR1 SEHNR and CDR2 FQNEAQ come from the germline V gene (reference sequence). CDR3 amino acids: CASSLFLVDEQFF. CDR3 nucleotide sequence: TGTGCCAGCAGCTTATTCCTTGTCGATGAGCAGTTCTTC.

The chain links TRBV27 to TRBJ2-1, with 8 bases matching TRBD2. The CDR3 length is 16 residues. V lost 6 bases, J lost 8 bases, and 15 bases stayed unmatched. Germline-derived CDR1 and CDR2 are MNHEY and SMNVEV (reference sequence). Here the CDR3 DNA reads TGTGCCAGCAGCCCCACGGCGGGAGGTGGTTTCGATGAGCAGTTCTTC. Translated, it gives CASSPTAGGGFDEQFF.

This chain joins TRBV28 and TRBJ2-2, with D hard to call. V lost 7 bases and J lost 1, with 13 bases in between. Germline lookup yields CDR1 MDHEN and CDR2 SYDVKM. The CDR3 has 15 residues. CDR3 residues: CASNGQTRNTGELFF. The DNA for the CDR3 is TGTGCCAGCAACGGGCAAACCCGGAACACCGGGGAGCTGTTTTTT.

The sample holds a few counts of this clonotype. J is TRBJ1-3 and V is TRBV6-1, with D possibly TRBD1 on 5 matching bases. CDR3 length: 15 residues. The germline V gene encodes CDR1 MNHNS and CDR2 SASEGT. V was pared by 6 bases and J by 0 bases, with 12 bases between. The CDR3 region is CASRPGFRSGNTIYF. Written as DNA, the CDR3 is TGTGCCAGCAGACCAGGGTTCCGCTCTGGAAACACCATATATTTT.